This T cell receptor beta chain was captured by sequencing in a study of blood T cell repertoires in COVID-19 (dated by TCRdb to the early 2020s). Regarding the study in general: Samples from collaborators originated in the United States, Italy and Spain and spanned both the acute and convalescent phases of COVID-19. The dataset comprised deeply sampled blood TCRbeta repertoires from subjects exposed to, actively infected with, or recovered from COVID-19. A freely available public database, intended as a resource for researchers studying the immune response to SARS-CoV-2, is where the repertoires were released. Nearly every sample came with metadata listing a de-identified subject ID, COVID-19 status, age in years and sex. Where available, HLA class I and class II types were taken from metadata supplied by the sample provider and were not determined by assay-based typing. The prospective study material was composed of cDNA or gDNA derived from T cells, B-cell-depleted T cells, or PBMCs. Samples came from the ongoing ImmuneRACE study (first 160 participants) plus 1,254 subjects from 6 global collaborators. What the research found in general, with its limitations: The quantity of clinical and demographic metadata differed by source and by participant and was supplied without curation.

In regard to this clone: The target of this receptor is not known. Base qualities are not at hand, and no much larger clone is one base apart.

TCRbeta CDR3 regions were amplified from genomic DNA using the immunoSEQ Assay, a bias-controlled multiplex PCR. For the original study's pipeline: The number of nucleated cells in each sample was estimated from the amplification of reference gene primers within the assay. To quantify the absolute abundance of each unique TCRbeta CDR3 rearrangement, sequence reads were collapsed and filtered. Productive Simpson clonality was computed per sample as the square root of Simpson's diversity index over productive rearrangements. TCRdb re-hosts the immuneACCESS table, in-frame sequences only. Its copies lack some clones; in the studies checked, an unresolved V gene accounts for under half of them, and the cause for the rest is not known. V, J and clone size are taken as reported in that table, and D and trimming were inferred from the DNA itself. Present in this sample are approximately 160,000 clones, 84% of which were seen just once. Clones ranked in the top ten supply roughly 7.9% of the sample.

The collaborating institutions used their own protocols to collect whole blood in K2EDTA tubes. Collaborator samples were shipped for TCRbeta analysis as frozen whole blood, isolated PBMCs, or DNA extracted from either sample type. The CDR3 runs 14 amino acids, cysteine and phenylalanine included. Only the CDR3 DNA stays, 42 bases, in frame from base 1. The germline V gene (reference sequence) sets CDR1 to SGHKS and CDR2 to YYEKEE. Trimming takes 2 bases from V and 3 bases from J, and the germline ends sit 11 bases apart. Here the chain combines TRBV5-5 and TRBJ1-1; there is no confident call for the D gene. The sample comprised peripheral blood. The receptor was derived from a woman between 50 and 59 years old in a cohort sampled during active or convalescent COVID-19. The CDR3 has the sequence CASSLISQDTEAFF. Read as DNA, the sequence is TGTGCCAGCAGCTTAATATCGCAGGACACTGAAGCTTTCTTT.